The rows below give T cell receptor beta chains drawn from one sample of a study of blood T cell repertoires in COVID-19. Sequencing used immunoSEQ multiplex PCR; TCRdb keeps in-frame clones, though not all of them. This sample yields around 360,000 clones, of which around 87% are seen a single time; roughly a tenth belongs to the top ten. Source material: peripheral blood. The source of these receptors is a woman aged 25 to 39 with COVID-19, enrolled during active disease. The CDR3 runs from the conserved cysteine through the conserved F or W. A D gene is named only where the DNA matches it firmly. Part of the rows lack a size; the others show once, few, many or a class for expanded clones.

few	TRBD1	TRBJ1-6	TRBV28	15	TGTGCCAGCAGCAATCCTACAGGGGTGCATTCACCCCTCCACTTT	CASSNPTGVHSPLHF
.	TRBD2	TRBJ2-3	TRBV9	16	TGTGCCAGCAGCGTTCAAGGAGCGGGAGCCACAGATACGCAGTATTTT	CASSVQGAGATDTQYF
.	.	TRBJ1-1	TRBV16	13	TGTGCCAGCAGCCAATCGCGAGGCTTCGAAGCTTTCTTT	CASSQSRGFEAFF
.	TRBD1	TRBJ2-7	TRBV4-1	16	TGCGCCAGCAGCCAAAAGTGGGACAGGGGGGGCCACGAGCAGTACTTC	CASSQKWDRGGHEQYF
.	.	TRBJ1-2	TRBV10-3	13	TGTGCCACTCGGGGTACAGCCACGGAAGGCTACACCTTC	CATRGTATEGYTF
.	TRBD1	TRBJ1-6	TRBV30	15	TGTGCCTGGAGTTCCCGGGACAGAAATAATTCACCCCTCCACTTT	CAWSSRDRNNSPLHF
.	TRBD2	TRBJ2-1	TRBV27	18	TGTGCCAGCAGTTTAGCCTCCCTACCTAGCGGGAGTAAAAATGAGCAGTTCTTC	CASSLASLPSGSKNEQFF
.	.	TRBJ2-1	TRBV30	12	TGTGCCTGTTTAACCAGGTCCAATGAGCAGTTCTTC	CACLTRSNEQFF
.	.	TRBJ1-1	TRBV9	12	TGTGCCAGCAGCGGACAGAACACTGAAGCTTTCTTT	CASSGQNTEAFF
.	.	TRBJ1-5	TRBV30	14	TGTGCCTGGAGAGGTAAAGGGGGCAATCAGCCCCAGCATTTT	CAWRGKGGNQPQHF
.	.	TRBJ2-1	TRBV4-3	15	TGCGCCAGCAGCCAAGATCGGGGTAGCAACAATGAGCAGTTCTTC	CASSQDRGSNNEQFF
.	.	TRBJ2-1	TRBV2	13	TGTGCCAGCAGTGTTGTGCTCCGGGATGAGCAGTTCTTC	CASSVVLRDEQFF
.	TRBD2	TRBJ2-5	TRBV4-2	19	TGTGCCAGCAGCCACTTCATTGCCCGGACTAGCGGGAGGAAAGAGACCCAGTACTTC	CASSHFIARTSGRKETQYF
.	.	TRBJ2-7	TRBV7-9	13	TGTGCCAGCAGCTTTCTAGGCCGAGGCGAGCAGTACTTC	CASSFLGRGEQYF
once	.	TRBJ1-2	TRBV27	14	TGTGCCAGCAGTTTAGGGGCCGGTGCGGGGGGCTACACCTTC	CASSLGAGAGGYTF
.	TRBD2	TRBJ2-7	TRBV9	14	TGTGCCAGCAGCGTAGCGGGAGGGGGCTACGAGCAGTACTTC	CASSVAGGGYEQYF
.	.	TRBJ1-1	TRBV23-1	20	TGCGCCAGCAGTCAATCCAGGACTAAAGCAGGGATAGGTGAGTACACTGAAGCTTTCTTT	CASSQSRTKAGIGEYTEAFF
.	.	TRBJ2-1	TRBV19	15	TGTGCCAGTAGTATCGGCCTAGCGACCTACAATGAGCAGTTCTTC	CASSIGLATYNEQFF
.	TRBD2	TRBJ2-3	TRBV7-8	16	TGTGCCAGCAGCTTAGCGCTCCAAGCGGGAGATGATACGCAGTATTTT	CASSLALQAGDDTQYF
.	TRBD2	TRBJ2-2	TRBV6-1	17	TGTGCCAGCAGTGAAGCAGGAGCGGGATTAAACACCGGGGAGCTGTTTTTT	CASSEAGAGLNTGELFF
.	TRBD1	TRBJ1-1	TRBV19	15	TGTGCCAGTAGTAAGGTGACAGGGATGAACACTGAAGCTTTCTTT	CASSKVTGMNTEAFF
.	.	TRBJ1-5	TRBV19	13	TGTGCCAGTAGTATAAGAGTGATCCAGCCCCAGCATTTT	CASSIRVIQPQHF
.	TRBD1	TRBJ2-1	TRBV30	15	TGTGCCTGGAGTACAACCGGGACAGGGGGCAGTGAGCAGTTCTTC	CAWSTTGTGGSEQFF
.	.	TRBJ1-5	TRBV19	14	TGTGCCAGTAGTATCCGGGTTTTCAATCAGCCCCAGCATTTT	CASSIRVFNQPQHF
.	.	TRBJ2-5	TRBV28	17	TGTGCCAGCAGTTTATCCTTACGTGGGAGCCACCAAGAGACCCAGTACTTC	CASSLSLRGSHQETQYF
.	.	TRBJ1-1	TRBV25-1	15	TGTGCCAGCGCCCGGCAGGTCGGTGTTAACACTGAAGCTTTCTTT	CASARQVGVNTEAFF
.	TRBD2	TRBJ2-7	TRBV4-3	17	TGCGCCAGCAGCCAAGGGATCGCCCAGCGGGAGGGCTACGAGCAGTACTTC	CASSQGIAQREGYEQYF
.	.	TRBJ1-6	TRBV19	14	TGTGCCAGTACCCGGGGTCTGAATAATTCACCCCTCCACTTT	CASTRGLNNSPLHF
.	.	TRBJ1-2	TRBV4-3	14	TGCGCCAGCAGCCGAAGGACAGCAGCTTATGGCTACACCTTC	CASSRRTAAYGYTF